One sample yielded the 12 T cell receptor beta chains listed below, sequenced in a study of control samples from healthy donors and cancer patients. The method was immunoSEQ multiplex PCR; TCRdb's version includes in-frame clones alone and lacks a portion of them. The sample has approximately 100,000 clones; around nine tenths are singletons. Sequenced input: PBMCs. Receptor source: a man in his sixties with lung cancer.

In DNA, the CDR3 is TGCGCCAGCAGACCGGGCCAAAATGAAAAACTGTTTTTT. This translates into CASRPGQNEKLFF. This sequence joins TRBV5-1 and TRBJ1-4; D is ambiguous. This CDR3 contains 13 residues. The V end lost 5 bases, the J end lost 5 bases, and 10 bases lay between the germline ends. Germline V lookup: CDR1 SGHRS, CDR2 YFSETQ.

The chain combines TRBV7-9 with TRBJ2-3, with TRBD1 as a possible D gene (6 bases). The germline gives CDR1 SEHNR, CDR2 FQNEAQ (reference sequence). The CDR3 sequence is 13 residues long. Trimming took off 3 bases at V and 3 bases at J, with 7 bases between the two ends. The CDR3 DNA sequence: TGTGCCAGCAGCTTTAGGGGGACAGATACGCAGTATTTT. Encoded protein: CASSFRGTDTQYF.

The genes are TRBV30 and TRBJ2-2; possibly TRBD1 for D (5 bases). This CDR3 has 13 amino acids. CDR1 is GTSNPN, CDR2 SVGIG, per germline (reference sequence). V was shortened by 5 bases and J by 2 bases, with 9 bases between the two germline ends. The CDR3 here is CAWADRNTGELFF. The CDR3, as DNA: TGTGCCTGGGCAGACAGAAACACCGGGGAGCTGTTTTTT.

V usage is TRBV18 and J usage is TRBJ1-4; D is unresolved. Trimming removed 7 bases from V and 1 base from J, with 19 bases in between. Germline V gene data show CDR1 as KGHSH and CDR2 as LQKENI. The CDR3 is 17 residues long. The DNA of the CDR3 is TGTGCCAGCTGTACCAGTGGCAGTAGTGGAACTAATGAAAAACTGTTTTTT. Protein product: CASCTSGSSGTNEKLFF.

The V gene is TRBV4-1, the J gene TRBJ1-5; a possible D gene is TRBD1 (5 bases). The ends were cut back, 1 base at V and 5 bases at J, with 18 bases in the middle. Germline lookup yields CDR1 MGHRA and CDR2 YSYEKL. The CDR3 totals 17 residues. CDR3 in amino acids: CASSQAGGTTRHQPQHF. CDR3 nucleotides: TGCGCCAGCAGCCAAGCTGGGGGGACCACTAGACATCAGCCCCAGCATTTT.

This clone appeared a single time. This rearrangement joins TRBV7-3 to TRBJ2-7; 10 nucleotides agree with TRBD1. The J segment lost 2 bases and the V segment lost 2 bases, leaving 15 bases of the junction unmatched. CDR1 SGHTA and CDR2 FQGTGA come from the germline V gene. There are 19 residues in the CDR3. CDR3 sequence: CASSLFSGTGAFQPYEQYV. CDR3 coding DNA: TGTGCCAGCAGCTTATTTAGTGGGACAGGGGCCTTTCAGCCCTACGAGCAGTACGTC.

In this sample, this clone turned up once. The rearrangement links TRBV27 to TRBJ1-1; D is undetermined. The germline gives CDR1 MNHEY, CDR2 SMNVEV (reference sequence). This CDR3 region has 18 residues. Trimming stripped 5 bases from V and 0 bases from J, with 22 bases between. CDR3 in amino acids: CASSHNFLGIMMNTEAFF. CDR3 DNA sequence: TGTGCCAGCAGTCACAATTTTTTAGGGATAATGATGAACACTGAAGCTTTCTTT.

This clone occurred a few times. The J gene is TRBJ1-1, the V gene TRBV9; D is unclear. The germline V gene has CDR1 SGDLS and CDR2 YYNGEE. V dropped 0 bases and J dropped 4 bases, with 10 bases sitting between them. The CDR3 has 14 amino acids. Here the CDR3 reads CASSVAFHGTEAFF. For the CDR3, the DNA is TGTGCCAGCAGCGTAGCTTTTCATGGCACTGAAGCTTTCTTT.

The CDR3 nucleotides read TGTGCCAGCAGTGCCAACACAGATACGCAGTATTTT. Amino acid sequence: CASSANTDTQYF. J is TRBJ2-3 and V is TRBV25-1; D call uncertain. Per the germline V gene, CDR1 is MGHDK and CDR2 is SYGVNS. V shed 4 bases and J shed 2 bases, with 4 bases lying between them. The length of the CDR3 is 12 residues.

The V call is TRBV10-1, the J call TRBJ2-2, with 8 nucleotides matching TRBD2. The CDR3 loop spans 17 amino acids. Germline loops: CDR1 WNHNN, CDR2 SYGVQD (reference sequence). V lost 3 bases to trimming and J lost 3 bases; unmatched junction nucleotides: 9. The CDR3: CASSEPRSGGYTGELFF. The CDR3 DNA sequence: TGCGCCAGCAGTGAACCCAGGAGCGGGGGATACACCGGGGAGCTGTTTTTT.

The J gene is TRBJ2-5, the V gene TRBV19; D ambiguous. V lost 9 bases, J lost 0 bases, and 14 bases lay in between. Germline V gene data show CDR1 as LNHDA and CDR2 as SQIVND (reference sequence). The CDR3 spans 14 residues. The CDR3 loop reads CASTRTANQETQYF. CDR3 DNA: TGTGCCAGCACGAGGACGGCGAACCAAGAGACCCAGTACTTC.

J is TRBJ2-1 and V is TRBV6-1; 10 positions agree with TRBD2. CDR3 length: 18 residues. V shed 2 bases, J shed 4 bases, and the junction held 11 bases outside the gene matches. Per germline, CDR1 MNHNS and CDR2 SASEGT. CDR3 DNA: TGTGCCAGCAGTGAATTAGGGGCTAGCGGGGGAATATACAATGAGCAGTTCTTC. This codes for CASSELGASGGIYNEQFF.